The sequence of this TCR beta chain was determined in a study of cytotoxic CD8 clonotypes in ibrutinib-treated CLL. At the level of the study: By median around 70 months, approximately 12 had progressed and around 14 stayed remitted; responses had been 2 complete and approximately 24 partial. After a median 12 months on treatment (6 to 36), response samples were drawn. Study-level points and caveats: An increase in clonality occurred at ibrutinib response, followed by a return toward baseline at progression.

A word on this clone: The antigen remains unidentified.

Sequencing sought depths of 1 in 200,000 to 1 in 1 million T cells. Assay: immunoSEQ multiplex PCR; the TCRdb copy retains only in-frame clones and omits some. There are about 330,000 clones in the sample; roughly 71% occur only once, and about 6.7% lies in the top ten. The ends lost 5 bases at V and 6 bases at J; junction bases unmatched: 7. CDR1 is ENHRY and CDR2 is SYGVKD in the germline V gene. This CDR3 contains 14 residues. The V and J genes are TRBV10-3 and TRBJ2-7, with 10 bases matching TRBD2. The TCR originated in a human donor with chronic lymphocytic leukemia. Sequenced here: PBMCs, sampled after 36 months of ibrutinib treatment. This CDR3 reads CAISSAGGYGEQYF. The DNA of the CDR3 is TGTGCCATCAGTTCAGCGGGGGGGTACGGCGAGCAGTACTTC.